This TCR beta chain appears in the sequencing data of a study of cytomegalovirus exposure and HLA in healthy donors. General study findings and limits: The study found most TCR sequences rare, yet found some public TCRs in many donors.

The donors formed part of the approximately 130-subject validation cohort, distinct from the roughly 730-subject first cohort. The CDR3 contains 16 residues. Trimming at V came to 0 bases and at J to 2 bases, leaving 7 bases not matched to a gene. The V gene's germline CDR1 is SGHRS and CDR2 YFSETQ. Repertoires were generated with immunoSEQ multiplex PCR, while TCRdb's copy carries only in-frame clones and drops some. The profile shows over 150,000 clones, around 82% of them singletons. As concerns this clone: Its antigen is still unknown.

The sample taken for sequencing was PBMCs. The sequence derives from a woman aged 18-35 years in good health and CMV-seropositive. The chain joins TRBV5-1 to TRBJ1-2, with 7 bases that match TRBD1. The CDR3 spells CASSLALQQGNYGYTF. The CDR3 region has the DNA TGCGCCAGCAGCTTGGCCCTCCAACAGGGGAACTATGGCTACACCTTC.